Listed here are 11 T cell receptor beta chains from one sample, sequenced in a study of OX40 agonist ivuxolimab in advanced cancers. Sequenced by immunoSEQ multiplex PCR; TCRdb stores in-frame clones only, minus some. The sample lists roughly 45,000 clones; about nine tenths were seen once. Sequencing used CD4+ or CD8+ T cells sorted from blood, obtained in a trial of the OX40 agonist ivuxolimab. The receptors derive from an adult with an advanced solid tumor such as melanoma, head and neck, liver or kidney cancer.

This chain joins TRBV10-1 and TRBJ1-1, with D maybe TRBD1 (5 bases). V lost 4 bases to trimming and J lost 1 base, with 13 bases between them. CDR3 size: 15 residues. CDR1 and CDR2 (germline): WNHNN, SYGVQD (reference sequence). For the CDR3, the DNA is TGCGCCAGCAGTGGAACCGGGACGGCGAACACTGAAGCTTTCTTT. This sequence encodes CASSGTGTANTEAFF.

CDR3 sequence: CASSSTPAGTGDLDEKLFF. The CDR3 DNA reads as TGTGCCAGCAGCTCCACCCCCGCCGGGACAGGTGACCTGGATGAAAAACTGTTTTTT. V gene TRBV11-2 combines with J gene TRBJ1-4, with 8 bases fitting TRBD1. Germline V lookup: CDR1 SGHAT, CDR2 FQNNGV. The CDR3 has 19 amino acids. The V and J ends lost 4 bases and 6 bases, in that order; junction bases with no gene match: 19. Full variable domain (outside the CDR3, taken from reference TRBV11-2 and TRBJ1-4): EAGVAQSPRYKIIEKRQSVAFWCNPISGHATLYWYQQILGQGPKLLIQFQNNGVVDDSQLPKDRFSAERLKGVDSTLKIQPAKLEDSAVYLCASSSTPAGTGDLDEKLFFGSGTQLSVL.

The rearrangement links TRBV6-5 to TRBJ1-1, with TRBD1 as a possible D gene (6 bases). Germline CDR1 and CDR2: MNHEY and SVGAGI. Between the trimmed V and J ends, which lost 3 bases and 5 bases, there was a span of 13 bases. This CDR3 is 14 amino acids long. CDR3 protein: CASSYGAQGTEAFF. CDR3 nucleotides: TGTGCCAGCAGTTATGGGGCCCAGGGGACTGAAGCTTTCTTT.

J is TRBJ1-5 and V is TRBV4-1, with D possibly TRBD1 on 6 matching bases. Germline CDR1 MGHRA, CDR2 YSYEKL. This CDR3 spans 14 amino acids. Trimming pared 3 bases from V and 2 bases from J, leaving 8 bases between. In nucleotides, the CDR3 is TGCGCCAGCAGCCACAGGGGCGGCAATCAGCCCCAGCATTTT. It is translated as CASSHRGGNQPQHF.

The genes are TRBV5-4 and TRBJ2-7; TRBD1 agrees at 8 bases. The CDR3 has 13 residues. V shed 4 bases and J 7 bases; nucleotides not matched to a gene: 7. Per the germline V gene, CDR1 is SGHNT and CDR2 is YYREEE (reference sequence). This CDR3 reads CASSPDRGREQYV. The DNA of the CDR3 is TGTGCCAGCAGCCCCGACAGGGGTAGGGAGCAGTACGTC.

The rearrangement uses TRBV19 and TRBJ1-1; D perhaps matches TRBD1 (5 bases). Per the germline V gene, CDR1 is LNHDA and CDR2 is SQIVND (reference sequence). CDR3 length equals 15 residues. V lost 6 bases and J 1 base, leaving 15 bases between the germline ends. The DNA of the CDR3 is TGTGCCAGTAGCCTCGGTGGGGCGCAGAACACTGAAGCTTTCTTT. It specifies CASSLGGAQNTEAFF.

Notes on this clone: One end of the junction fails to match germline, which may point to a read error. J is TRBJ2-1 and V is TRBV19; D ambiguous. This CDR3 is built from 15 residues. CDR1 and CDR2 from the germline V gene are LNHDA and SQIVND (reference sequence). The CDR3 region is CASSGPRSSYNEQFF. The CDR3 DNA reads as TGTGCGAGTAGTGGCCCCAGGAGCTCCTACAATGAGCAGTTCTTC.

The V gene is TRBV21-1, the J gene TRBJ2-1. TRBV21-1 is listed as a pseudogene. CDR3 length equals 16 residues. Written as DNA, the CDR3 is TGTGCCAGCAGCAAAGTAGGCCGTTTCTCCTACAATGAGCAGTTCTTC. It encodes CASSKVGRFSYNEQFF.

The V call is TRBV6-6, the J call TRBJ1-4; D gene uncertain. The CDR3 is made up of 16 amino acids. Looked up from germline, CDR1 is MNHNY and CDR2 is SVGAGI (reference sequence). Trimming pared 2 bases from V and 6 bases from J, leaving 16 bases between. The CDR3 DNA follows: TGTGCCAGCAGTTACCGACCCGGACGCGAGGATGAAAAACTGTTTTTT. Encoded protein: CASSYRPGREDEKLFF.

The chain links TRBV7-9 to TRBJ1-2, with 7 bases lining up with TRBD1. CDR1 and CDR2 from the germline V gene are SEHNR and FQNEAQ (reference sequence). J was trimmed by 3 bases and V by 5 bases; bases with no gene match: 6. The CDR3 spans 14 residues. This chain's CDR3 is CASSTTGTDYGYTF. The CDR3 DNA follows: TGTGCCAGCAGCACGACAGGGACAGACTATGGCTACACCTTC. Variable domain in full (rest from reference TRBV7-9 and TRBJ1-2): DTGVSQNPRHKITKRGQNVTFRCDPISEHNRLYWYRQTLGQGPEFLTYFQNEAQLEKSRLLSDRFSAERPKGSFSTLEIQRTEQGDSAMYLCASSTTGTDYGYTFGSGTRLTVV.

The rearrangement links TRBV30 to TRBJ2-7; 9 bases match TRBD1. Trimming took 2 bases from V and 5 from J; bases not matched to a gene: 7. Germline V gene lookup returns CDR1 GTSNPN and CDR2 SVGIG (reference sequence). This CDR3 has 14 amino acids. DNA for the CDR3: TGTGCCTGGAGTTGGGGACAGGGCTTCCACGAGCAGTACTTC. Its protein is CAWSWGQGFHEQYF.